What follows describes a single T cell receptor beta chain. The sample originates from a study of blood T cell repertoires in COVID-19. For the study at large: The origin of the acute and convalescent COVID-19 samples was the United States, Italy and Spain. Nucleic acid was either cDNA or gDNA, and it came from T cells, B-cell-depleted T cells, or PBMCs.

V was pared by 3 bases and J by 7 bases, with 7 bases of the junction left unmatched. Germline V lookup: CDR1 SQVTM, CDR2 ANQGSEA. The CDR3 is 13 residues long. As originally analysed: Nucleated cell counts were estimated from reference gene primer amplification. Sequencing was performed with immunoSEQ multiplex PCR; in TCRdb, only in-frame clones are kept and a portion is missing. V and J calls and clone size are copied from that table; D and trimming were computed from the DNA. The data contain around 50,000 clones, more than 75% of them singletons. The TCR was taken from an elderly woman with acute or convalescent COVID-19. The sequenced material came from peripheral blood. V usage is TRBV29-1 and J usage is TRBJ1-2; TRBD1 matches at 8 bases. CDR3 sequence: CSVELQGAGGYTF. CDR3 bases: TGCAGCGTTGAGTTGCAGGGGGCCGGTGGCTACACCTTC.